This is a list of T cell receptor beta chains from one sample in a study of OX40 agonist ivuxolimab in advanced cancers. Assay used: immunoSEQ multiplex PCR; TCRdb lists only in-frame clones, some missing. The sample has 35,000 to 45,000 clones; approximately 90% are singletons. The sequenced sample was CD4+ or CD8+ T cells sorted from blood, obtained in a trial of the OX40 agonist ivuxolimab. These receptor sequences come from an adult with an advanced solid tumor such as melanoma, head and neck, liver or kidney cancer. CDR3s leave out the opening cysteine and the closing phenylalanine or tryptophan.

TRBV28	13	ASSLFFDGTDTQY
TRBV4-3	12	ASSQDPDDNEQF
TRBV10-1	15	ASRHRDYVIAKNIQY
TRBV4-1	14	ASSHIQGPDVQPQH
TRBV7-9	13	ASSLEGTPGNTIY
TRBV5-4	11	ASSLRVGTEAF
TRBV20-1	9	SAREGPEQY
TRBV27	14	ASSQSSGTYTDTQY
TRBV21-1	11	ASSKVNASKAF
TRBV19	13	ASSTFSGSSYEQY
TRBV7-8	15	ASSLWRQGAAKNIQY
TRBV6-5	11	ASGDGNYQPQH
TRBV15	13	ATSSGTSGSYEQY
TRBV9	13	ASSVRTGENEKLF
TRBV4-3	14	ASSQEPGTASYEQY
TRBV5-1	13	ASSPGTGSDYGYT
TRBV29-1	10	SVGGVTGELF
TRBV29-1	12	SVEVPGQPDTQY